This TCR beta chain was observed in a study of blood T cells in healthy people across ages (dated by TCRdb to between 2015 and 2017). With regard to the full study: In model experiments, roughly one uniquely barcoded TCR beta cDNA molecule per two T cells was captured by template switching. The study analyzed two additional independent replicas of 1 million unique cDNA reads from the same blood draw for two donors, one aged 18 to 29 and one aged 80 or older. To avoid experimental bias, donors of different ages were spread randomly across the sequencing lanes. The study measured age-related changes in TCR beta repertoire diversity using deep sequencing normalized with unique cDNA molecular identifiers. The donors were divided into four age groups: young (average around 16 years), middle-aged (roughly 42), aged (around 67) and long-lived (roughly 82).

Cut back by 8 bases and 0 bases, the V and J ends lie 23 bases apart. The CDR3 holds 18 amino acids from the cysteine to the phenylalanine. The CDR3 DNA has 54 bases and is translated from base 1. Per the germline V gene, MNHNS is the CDR1 and SASEGT is the CDR2. The method was 5' RACE. The sequencer listed for this sample is Illumina HiSeq 2500. A second roughly 7 to 11 cycle PCR used a sample-barcoded 5' primer and a J-beta primer mix. Each TCR beta cDNA molecule received a unique molecular identifier from a template-switch 5' adaptor carrying 12 random nucleotides. At least 2.5 million CDR3-containing paired-end reads were obtained from each sample. The Mint cDNA synthesis kit, primed by a TRBC-specific oligonucleotide, was used to synthesize first-strand cDNA from all RNA. Following uracil-DNA glycosylase treatment, a first 18-cycle PCR with universal primers M1SS and BC2_uni_R was performed on all cDNA. In the authors' own workflow: For normalization, 1 million high-quality reads, each with a distinct molecular identifier, were randomly selected from each sample. Reads sharing molecular identifiers were discarded rather than binned into consensus sequences. MiTCR, with a Q25 quality threshold and the strictest error-elimination algorithm, was used for CDR3 identification, clonotype clustering and error correction. A nonparametric unseen species model using Euler transformation provided a lower-bound estimate of total TCR beta diversity. The public reads were reanalyzed by TCRdb: fastp trimming at Q25, MiXCR alignment, in-frame beta chains only. CDR3 protein duplicates are merged, each entry listing the most common genes and DNA. In this record, the V and J calls reflect TCRdb's handling and not the investigators' own analysis. The sample table lists some 900,000 distinct CDR3 sequences, about 48% of them with a count of one. Of the sample, around 15% falls within the top ten clones.

Broad study findings and their caveats: As age increased, observed TCR beta diversity per million T cells dropped in a roughly linear way, and a significant reduction was already evident by age 40. Estimates of total diversity based on one million sequenced T cells were regarded as lower bounds and as underestimates. There was a strong correlation between observed TCR beta diversity and the percentage of naive T cells measured by flow cytometry. Conclusive comparison of naive and antigen-experienced compartments was prevented by the profiling of bulk unsorted PBMCs. Compared with the aged group, the long-lived group had more naive CD4+ T cells, fewer expanded clones and increased TCR diversity, suggesting age selection. The CMV infection status of donors was not known, potentially confounding age-related changes in expanded clonotypes.

In the case of this clonotype: Its binding antigen is unknown. No quality values exist for individual bases; no much larger clone is one base distant.

Systemically healthy Caucasian individuals from Russia, about 38 in total and aged 6 to 90 years, were included as donors. Around 10 milliliters of peripheral blood were drawn from each donor into EDTA-treated Vacutainer tubes. Ficoll-Paque density-gradient centrifugation was used to isolate PBMCs, with at least 6 million per sample. Total RNA was extracted from PBMCs with Trizol reagent, with at least 5.5 micrograms obtained per sample. For every donor, an aliquot of PBMCs went through flow cytometry to measure the percentages of naive CD45RAhigh/CD27high T cells. The TCR originated in a man younger than 40 in good health. The sequenced sample consisted of blood. The V gene is TRBV6-1 and the J gene is TRBJ2-1, with no D gene named confidently. At the DNA level, the sequence is TGTGCCAGCGGCGAACGAGGAGCCTCAAGGATCTCCTACAATGAGCAGTTCTTC. The encoded protein is CASGERGASRISYNEQFF.